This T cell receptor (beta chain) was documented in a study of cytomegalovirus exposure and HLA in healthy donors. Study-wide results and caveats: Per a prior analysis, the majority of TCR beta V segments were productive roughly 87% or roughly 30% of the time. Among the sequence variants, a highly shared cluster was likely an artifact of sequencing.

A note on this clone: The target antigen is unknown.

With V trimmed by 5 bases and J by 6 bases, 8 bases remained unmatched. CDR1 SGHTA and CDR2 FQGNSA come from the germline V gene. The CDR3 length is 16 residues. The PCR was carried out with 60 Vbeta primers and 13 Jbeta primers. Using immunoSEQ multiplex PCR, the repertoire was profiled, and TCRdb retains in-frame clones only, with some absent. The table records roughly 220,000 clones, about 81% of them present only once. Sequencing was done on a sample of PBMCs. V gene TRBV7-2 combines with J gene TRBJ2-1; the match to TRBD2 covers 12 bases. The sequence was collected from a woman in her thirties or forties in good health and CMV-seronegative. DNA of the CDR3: TGTGCCAGCAGCCTGGTCCTAGCGGGAGGGCCCAATGAGCAGTTCTTC. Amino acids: CASSLVLAGGPNEQFF. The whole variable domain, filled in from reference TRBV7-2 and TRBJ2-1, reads GAGVSQSPSNKVTEKGKDVELRCDPISGHTALYWYRQSLGQGLEFLIYFQGNSAPDKSGLPSDRFSAERTGGSVSTLTIQRTQQEDSAVYLCASSLVLAGGPNEQFFGPGTRLTVL.